Given below is one T cell receptor beta chain in context. This sample stems from a study of blood T cell repertoires in COVID-19. Source study methods: How many nucleated cells were present was estimated from reference gene primer amplification. Profiled with immunoSEQ multiplex PCR; TCRdb holds only in-frame clones, not every one. V and J calls and clone size come straight from that table; D and trimming were deduced from the DNA. The table has about 440,000 clones, 70% to 90% seen once; the top ten hold around 12%. V gave up 3 bases and J gave up 5 bases, with 19 bases separating them. Per the germline V gene, CDR1 is SGHTA and CDR2 is FQGTGA. The CDR3 length is 16 residues. While infection was still active, Seattle patients were enrolled and then followed longitudinally.

The gene calls are TRBV7-3 and TRBJ2-5; TRBD1 might be the D (5 bases). Sequencing was done on a sample of peripheral blood. The clonotype was recovered from a woman between 50 and 59 years old with COVID-19, enrolled during active disease. The CDR3 sequence is CASSFLGDSGRETQYF. CDR3 nucleotide sequence: TGTGCCAGCAGCTTTCTAGGGGATTCGGGTCGGGAGACCCAGTACTTC.